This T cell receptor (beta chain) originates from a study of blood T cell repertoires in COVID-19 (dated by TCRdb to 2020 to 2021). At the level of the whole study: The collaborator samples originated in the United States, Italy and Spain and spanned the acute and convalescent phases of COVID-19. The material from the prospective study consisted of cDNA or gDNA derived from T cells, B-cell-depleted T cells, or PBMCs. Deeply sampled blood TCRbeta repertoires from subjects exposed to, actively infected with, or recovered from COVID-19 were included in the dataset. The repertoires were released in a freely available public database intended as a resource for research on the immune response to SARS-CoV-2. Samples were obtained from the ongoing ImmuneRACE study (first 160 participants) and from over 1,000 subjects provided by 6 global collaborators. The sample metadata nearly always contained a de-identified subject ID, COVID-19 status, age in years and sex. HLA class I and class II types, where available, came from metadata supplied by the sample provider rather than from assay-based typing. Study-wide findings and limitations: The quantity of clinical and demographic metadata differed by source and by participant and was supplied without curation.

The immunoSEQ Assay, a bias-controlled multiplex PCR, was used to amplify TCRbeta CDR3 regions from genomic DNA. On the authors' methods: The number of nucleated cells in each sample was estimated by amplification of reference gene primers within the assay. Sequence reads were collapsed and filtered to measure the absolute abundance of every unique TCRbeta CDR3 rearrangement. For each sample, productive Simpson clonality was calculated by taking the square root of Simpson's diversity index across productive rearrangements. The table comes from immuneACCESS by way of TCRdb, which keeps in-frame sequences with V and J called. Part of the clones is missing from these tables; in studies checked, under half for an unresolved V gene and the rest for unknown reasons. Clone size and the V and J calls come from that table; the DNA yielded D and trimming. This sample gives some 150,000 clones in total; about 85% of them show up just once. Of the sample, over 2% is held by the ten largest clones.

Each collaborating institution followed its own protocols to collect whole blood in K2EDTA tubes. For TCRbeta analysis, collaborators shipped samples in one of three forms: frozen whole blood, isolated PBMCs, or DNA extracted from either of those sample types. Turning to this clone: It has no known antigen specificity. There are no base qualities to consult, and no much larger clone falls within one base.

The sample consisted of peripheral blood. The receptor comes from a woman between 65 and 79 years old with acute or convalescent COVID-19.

DNA sequence: TGTGCCAGTAGTACGAGTGGACAGGGGGAAGTTGGAAACACCATATATTTT. The encoded protein is CASSTSGQGEVGNTIYF. The chain is encoded by TRBV19 joined to TRBJ1-3; 10 bases in the junction line up with TRBD1. CDR1 and CDR2 (LNHDA, SQIVND) derive from the germline V gene (reference sequence). The CDR3 starts with the cysteine, ends with the phenylalanine, and has 17 residues. Of the read, only the CDR3 DNA is kept; its 51 bases are in frame from base 1. V is cut back by 4 bases and J by 3 bases, with 9 bases in the junction unmatched.